These T cell receptor beta chains were read from a single sample in a study of T cell repertoires in cytomegalovirus infection. TCRdb processed the reads anew with MiXCR; each CDR3 protein has one entry. The sample includes some 450,000 distinct CDR3 sequences, roughly 31% seen only once; the top ten take approximately 14%. The sequenced material came from PBMCs. These receptors were obtained from a human donor in good health (CMV status not recorded). Some clones in this sample may be carry-over from other donors' samples. The CDR3 runs from the conserved cysteine through the conserved F or W. D genes are given only for firm matches. Not all rows give a size; the values are once, few, many and, for expanded clones, a class.

abundance,j_gene,v_gene,d_gene,CDR3nt,CDR3aa
many,TRBJ1-5,TRBV19,.,TGTGCCAGTAGATCGGGGGATCTGGGAGGGTTCAATCAGCCCCAGCATTTT,CASRSGDLGGFNQPQHF
.,TRBJ2-3,TRBV4-2,TRBD2,TGTGCCAGCAGCCAAGGGCTCCGGGGGAGACGGCGGGGGGTAGAAGATACGCAGTATTTT,CASSQGLRGRRRGVEDTQYF
few,TRBJ2-7,TRBV19,.,TGTGCCAGTAGTTCCAAGATCCCACTCCGCGAGCAGTACTTC,CASSSKIPLREQYF
many,TRBJ1-4,TRBV6-1,TRBD1,TGTGCCAGCAGGAAGGACAGGGCAACTAATGAAAAACTGTTTTTT,CASRKDRATNEKLFF
.,TRBJ1-4,TRBV20-1,.,TGCAGTGCAAATACGGATCGGGGACTGGGTGAAAAACTGTTTTTT,CSANTDRGLGEKLFF
.,TRBJ2-1,TRBV2,TRBD2,TGTGCCAGCGCTGGCGGGGGATCGATGGATGAGCAGTTCTTC,CASAGGGSMDEQFF
.,TRBJ1-1,TRBV29-1,.,TGCAGCGCGTTGCTAAACACTGAAGCTTTCTTT,CSALLNTEAFF
.,TRBJ2-7,TRBV27,TRBD1,TGTGCCAGCAGTCAGCAGTCAGGGGGCAGGGTACACGAGCAGTACTTC,CASSQQSGGRVHEQYF
many,TRBJ2-1,TRBV7-8,.,TGTGCCAGCAGCTTATCGGACTCAGAGCAGTTCTTC,CASSLSDSEQFF
.,TRBJ1-2,TRBV9,TRBD1,TGTGCCAGCAGCCTCGACAGGGTTCTATCTCATTCTGGCTACACCTTC,CASSLDRVLSHSGYTF
.,TRBJ1-2,TRBV27,.,TGTGCCAGCACCGCCGGGACACCCAACTATGGCTTCACCTTC,CASTAGTPNYGFTF
.,TRBJ1-6,TRBV6-1,.,TGTGCCAGCAGTTATTCCTCAGGGGAGTTGTCCTTT,CASSYSSGELSF
.,TRBJ1-5,TRBV11-2,TRBD1,TGTGCCAGCAGCTCGAACAGGGGTCGGCAGCCCCAGCATTTT,CASSSNRGRQPQHF
many,TRBJ1-6,TRBV27,.,TGTGCCAGCAGTTCCCCGCGGGCCGGAAGGGATGGGTCACCCCTCCACTTT,CASSSPRAGRDGSPLHF
.,TRBJ2-1,TRBV7-9,.,TGTGCCAGCAGGCGCTATACATCCTACAATGATCAGTTCTTC,CASRRYTSYNDQFF
few,TRBJ2-7,TRBV6-8,.,TGTGCCAGCAGTTACACCCTGACAGCCTACGAGCAGTACTTC,CASSYTLTAYEQYF
few,TRBJ2-1,TRBV7-2,TRBD1,TGTGCCAGCAGCTCGACAGGGGGCGCTTACAATGAGCAGTTCTTC,CASSSTGGAYNEQFF